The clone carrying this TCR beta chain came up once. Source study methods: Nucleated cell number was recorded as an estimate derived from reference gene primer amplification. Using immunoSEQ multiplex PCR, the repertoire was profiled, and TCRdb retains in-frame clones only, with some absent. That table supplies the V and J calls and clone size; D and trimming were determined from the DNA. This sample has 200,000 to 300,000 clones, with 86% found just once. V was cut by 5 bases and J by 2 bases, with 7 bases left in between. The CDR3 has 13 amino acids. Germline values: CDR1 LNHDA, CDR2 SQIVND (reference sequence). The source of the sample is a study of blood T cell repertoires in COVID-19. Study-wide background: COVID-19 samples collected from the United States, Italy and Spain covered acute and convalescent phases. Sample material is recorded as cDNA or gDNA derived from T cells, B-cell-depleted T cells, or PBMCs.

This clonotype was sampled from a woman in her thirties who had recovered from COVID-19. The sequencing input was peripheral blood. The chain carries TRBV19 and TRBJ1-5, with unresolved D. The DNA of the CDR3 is TGTGCCAGTAGTTTGTATGGCAATCAGCCCCAGCATTTT. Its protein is CASSLYGNQPQHF.